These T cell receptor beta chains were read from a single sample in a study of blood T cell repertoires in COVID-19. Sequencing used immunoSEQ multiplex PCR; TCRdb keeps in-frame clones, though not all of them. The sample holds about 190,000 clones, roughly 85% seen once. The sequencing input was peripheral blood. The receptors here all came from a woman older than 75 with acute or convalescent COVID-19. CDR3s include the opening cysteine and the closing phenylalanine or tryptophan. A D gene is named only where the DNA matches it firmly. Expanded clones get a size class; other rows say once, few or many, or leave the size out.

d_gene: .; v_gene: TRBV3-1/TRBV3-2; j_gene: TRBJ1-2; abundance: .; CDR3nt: TGTGCCAGCAGCCAAACGGTCGTAGGCTACACCTTC; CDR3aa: CASSQTVVGYTF
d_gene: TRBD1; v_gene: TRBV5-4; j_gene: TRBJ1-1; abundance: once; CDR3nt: TGTGCCAGCAGCCTCGGACTCAGGGGGCGAGGCACTGAAGCTTTCTTT; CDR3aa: CASSLGLRGRGTEAFF
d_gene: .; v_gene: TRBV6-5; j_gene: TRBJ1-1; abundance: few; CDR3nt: TGTGCCAGCAGCCAAGGAGGGAACACTGAAGCTTTCTTT; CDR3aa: CASSQGGNTEAFF
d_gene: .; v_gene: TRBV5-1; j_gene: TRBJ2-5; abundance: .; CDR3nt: TGCGCCAGCAGCCCCGACCAAGAGACCCAGTACTTC; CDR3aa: CASSPDQETQYF
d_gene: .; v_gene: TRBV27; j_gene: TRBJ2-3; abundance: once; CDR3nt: TGTGCCAGCAGTGGGGAGTGGGGCACAGATACGCAGTATTTT; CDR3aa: CASSGEWGTDTQYF
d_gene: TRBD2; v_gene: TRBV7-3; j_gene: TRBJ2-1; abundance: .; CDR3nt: TGTGCCAGCAGCCTCGACGGGACTAGCTCCTACAATGAGCAGTTCTTC; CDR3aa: CASSLDGTSSYNEQFF
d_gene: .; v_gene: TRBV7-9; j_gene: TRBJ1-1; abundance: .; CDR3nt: TGTGCCAGCAGCCGAGTAAACACTGAAGCTTTCTTT; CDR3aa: CASSRVNTEAFF
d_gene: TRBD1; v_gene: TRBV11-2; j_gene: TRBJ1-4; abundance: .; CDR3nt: TGTGCCAGCAGCTACGGACAGGGAGGGAGTGAAAAACTGTTTTTT; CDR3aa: CASSYGQGGSEKLFF
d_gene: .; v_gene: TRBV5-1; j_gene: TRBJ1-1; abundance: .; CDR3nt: TGCGCCAGCAGCTTGAACGGTCGAAACACTGAAGCTTTCTTT; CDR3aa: CASSLNGRNTEAFF
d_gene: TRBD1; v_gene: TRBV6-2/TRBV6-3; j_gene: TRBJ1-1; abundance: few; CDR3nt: TGTGCCAGCAGCCCCTTCAATGACAGGGGCCCATCATCGGAAGCTTTCTTT; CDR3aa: CASSPFNDRGPSSEAFF
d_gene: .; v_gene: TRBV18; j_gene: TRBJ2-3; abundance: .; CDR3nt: TGTGCCAGCTCACCATTCAGCGGACCTTACACAGATACGCAGTATTTT; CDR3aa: CASSPFSGPYTDTQYF
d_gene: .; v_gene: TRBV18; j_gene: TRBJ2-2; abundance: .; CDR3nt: TGTGCCAGCTCCTTCTGGGACATCGGGGAGCTGTTTTTT; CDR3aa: CASSFWDIGELFF
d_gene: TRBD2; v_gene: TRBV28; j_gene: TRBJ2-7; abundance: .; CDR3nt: TGTGCCAGCAGTCTAATAGCGGGCTTGACCTACGAGCAGTACTTC; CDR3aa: CASSLIAGLTYEQYF
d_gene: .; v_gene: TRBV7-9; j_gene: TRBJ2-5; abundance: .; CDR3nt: TGTGCCAGCAGCCTTCTTAAGGAGATTTCGGAGACCCAGTACTTC; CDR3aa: CASSLLKEISETQYF
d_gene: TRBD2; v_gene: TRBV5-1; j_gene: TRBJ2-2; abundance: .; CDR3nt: TGCGCCAGCAGCTTCATAGCGGGGAGCCCCGGGGAGCTGTTTTTT; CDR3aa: CASSFIAGSPGELFF
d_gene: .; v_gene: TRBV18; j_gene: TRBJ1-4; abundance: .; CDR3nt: TGTGCCAGCTCACCAGGTCCGGCGGAGGGAGAAAAACTGTTTTTT; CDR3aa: CASSPGPAEGEKLFF
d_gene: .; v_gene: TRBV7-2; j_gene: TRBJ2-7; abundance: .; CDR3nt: TGTGCCAGCAGCTTAGAGATAAACTTAGGGCCAGGGCGGTACTTC; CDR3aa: CASSLEINLGPGRYF
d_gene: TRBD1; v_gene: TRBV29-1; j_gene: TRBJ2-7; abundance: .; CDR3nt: TGCAGCGCAGGGACAGGGAGCCACGAGCAGTACTTC; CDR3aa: CSAGTGSHEQYF
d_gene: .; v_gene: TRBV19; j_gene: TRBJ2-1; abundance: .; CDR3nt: TGTGCCAGTAGTATAGCTGGCGGTTCCCCCTACAATGAGCAGTTCTTC; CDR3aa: CASSIAGGSPYNEQFF
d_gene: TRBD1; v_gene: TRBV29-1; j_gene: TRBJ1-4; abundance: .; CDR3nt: TGCAGCGGACAGGGGGCGGATGAAAAACTGTTTTTT; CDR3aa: CSGQGADEKLFF
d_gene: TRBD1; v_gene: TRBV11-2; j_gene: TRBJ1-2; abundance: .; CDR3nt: TGTGCCAGCAGCCTCCCAGGGGGCGGCGGCTACACCTTC; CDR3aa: CASSLPGGGGYTF
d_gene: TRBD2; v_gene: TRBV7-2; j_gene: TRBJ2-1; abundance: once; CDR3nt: TGTGCCAGCACCCCACGGGCTAGCGGGAGGAGGTACAATGAGCAGTTCTTC; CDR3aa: CASTPRASGRRYNEQFF
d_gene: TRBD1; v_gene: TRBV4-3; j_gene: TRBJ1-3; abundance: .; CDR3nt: TGCGCCAGCAGCCAAGCAGTTACAGGGGAGAGGACTGGAAACACCATATATTTT; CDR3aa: CASSQAVTGERTGNTIYF
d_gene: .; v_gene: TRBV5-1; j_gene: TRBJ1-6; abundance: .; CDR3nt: TGCGCCAGCAGCTTGGGGGGCCCTTCACCCCTCCACTTT; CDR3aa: CASSLGGPSPLHF
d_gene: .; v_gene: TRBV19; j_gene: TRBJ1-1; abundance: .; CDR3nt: TGTGCCACTACGGGTACCGCAGGGGACACTGAAGCTTTCTTT; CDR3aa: CATTGTAGDTEAFF
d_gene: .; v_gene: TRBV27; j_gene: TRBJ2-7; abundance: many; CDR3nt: TGTGCCAGCAGTTTTGAGGGAACCTACGAGCAGTACTTC; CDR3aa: CASSFEGTYEQYF
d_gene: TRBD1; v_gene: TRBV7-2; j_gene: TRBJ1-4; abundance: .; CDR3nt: TGTGCCAGCAGCTTAGGGCACGACAGGGTGAGCGAAAAACTGTTTTTT; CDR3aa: CASSLGHDRVSEKLFF
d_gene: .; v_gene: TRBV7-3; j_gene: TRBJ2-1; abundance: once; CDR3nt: TGTGCCAGCAGCCGCCAGAGGGTCGCTGAGCAGTTCTTC; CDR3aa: CASSRQRVAEQFF